The table lists the clone carrying this T cell receptor (beta chain) with many counts. The antigen is undetermined. The entry originates in a study of T-cell memory formation after mild COVID-19. Notes on the study in general: Balance between CD4 and CD8 was seen in clones contracting day 15 to 85, and a CD4+ lean was seen in later expanders.

TCR alpha and TCR beta cDNA libraries with sample barcodes and UMIs came from 5'RACE using constant-segment primers. Each CDR3 protein is one row after TCRdb ran MiXCR on the 5' RACE reads. The data hold 250,000 to 300,000 distinct CDR3 sequences, with around 15% observed a single time. The sequence was collected from a man between 18 and 35 years old who had mild COVID-19 (a few samples of this study predate the infection). Cell type and time point are not known. Sequenced: PBMCs or a T cell subset sorted from them (not recorded which).

CDR3 sequence reads: CASSPYSTDTQYF. The CDR3, as DNA: TGTGCCAGCAGCCCCTATAGCACAGATACGCAGTATTTT. The rearrangement uses TRBV7-2 and TRBJ2-3; D uncertain. Germline-derived CDR1 and CDR2 are SGHTA and FQGNSA. The CDR3 sequence is 13 residues long. The germline V and J ends were trimmed by 5 bases and 0 bases, with 6 bases remaining between them.